These 25 T cell receptor beta chains were all obtained from the same sample, sequenced in a study of long-term antiretroviral therapy in people with HIV. Survey level was the resolution at which the v3.0 immunoSEQ assay ran. Repertoires were generated with immunoSEQ multiplex PCR, while TCRdb's copy carries only in-frame clones and drops some. The sample has some 27,000 clones; 93% are singletons. The sample was unsorted PBMCs, taken about 6.5 years after starting antiretroviral therapy. The source of these receptors is a woman between 35 and 50 years old with HIV.

V is TRBV5-6 and J is TRBJ1-1; D ambiguous. This CDR3 comprises 13 residues. Germline CDR1 reads SGHDT; CDR2 reads YYEEEE. V was clipped by 2 bases and J by 11 bases, with 16 bases between them. DNA for the CDR3: TGTGCCAGCAGCTTTTCAGCATCGGCGCAGGCTTTCTTT. Translating it yields CASSFSASAQAFF.

The rearrangement links TRBV19 to TRBJ1-1; maybe TRBD1 (6 bases). V lost 6 bases and J 5 bases, leaving 10 bases between the germline ends. There are 12 residues in the CDR3. The germline V gene encodes CDR1 LNHDA and CDR2 SQIVND (reference sequence). The CDR3 coding sequence is TGTGCCAGTAGGTCAGGGGCTACTGAAGCTTTCTTT. Protein: CASRSGATEAFF.

V is TRBV11-2 and J is TRBJ2-1; TRBD1 aligns across 8 bases. Trimming at V came to 0 bases and at J to 3 bases, leaving 4 bases not matched to a gene. Germline CDR1 and CDR2: SGHAT and FQNNGV. This CDR3 has 16 amino acids. CDR3 coding DNA: TGTGCCAGCAGCTTAGATTTGGACAGGGTCTACAATGAGCAGTTCTTC. Its translation is CASSLDLDRVYNEQFF.

V and J are TRBV20-1 and TRBJ2-5; D is unclear. CDR1 and CDR2 from the germline V gene are DFQATT and SNEGSKA (reference sequence). This CDR3 is 11 amino acids long. Between the trimmed V and J ends, which lost 6 bases and 5 bases, there was a span of 10 bases. DNA of the CDR3: TGCAGTGCCCCCGACCGGGAGACCCAGTACTTC. The encoded protein is CSAPDRETQYF.

V and J are TRBV9 and TRBJ2-4, with D perhaps matching TRBD1 or TRBD2 (6 bases each). V was pared by 4 bases and J by 0 bases, with 17 bases between. Germline CDR1 is SGDLS and CDR2 is YYNGEE. The CDR3 has 17 amino acids. CDR3 amino acids: CASSPSGGRIAKNIQYF. In nucleotides, the CDR3 is TGTGCCAGCAGCCCCTCCGGGGGCCGAATAGCCAAAAACATTCAGTACTTC.

V and J are TRBV9 and TRBJ2-7; D is uncertain. V lost 0 bases and J lost 4, with 8 bases in between. Germline V lookup: CDR1 SGDLS, CDR2 YYNGEE. This CDR3 is 13 amino acids long. The CDR3 loop reads CASSVDNAYEQYF. The CDR3 nucleotides are TGTGCCAGCAGCGTAGATAACGCGTACGAGCAGTACTTC. The variable domain in full, with the rest retrieved from reference TRBV9 and TRBJ2-7, is DSGVTQTPKHLITATGQRVTLRCSPRSGDLSVYWYQQSLDQGLQFLIQYYNGEERAKGNILERFSAQQFPDLHSELNLSSLELGDSALYFCASSVDNAYEQYFGPGTRLTVT.

This chain uses TRBV7-2 with TRBJ2-1, with D possibly matching TRBD2 (6 bases). CDR1 is SGHTA and CDR2 is FQGNSA in the germline V gene. The CDR3 runs 15 residues. Between the trimmed V and J ends, which lost 1 base and 0 bases, there was a span of 7 bases. CDR3: CASSLVGGSYNEQFF. In nucleotides, the CDR3 is TGTGCCAGCAGCTTAGTCGGGGGCTCCTACAATGAGCAGTTCTTC.

The CDR3 coding sequence is TGTGCCACTTCGGGGCCCACCACAGATACGCAGTATTTT. Its protein is CATSGPTTDTQYF. This sequence joins TRBV15 and TRBJ2-3, with D possibly being TRBD1 or TRBD2 (5 bases each). The V gene's germline CDR1 is LNHNV and CDR2 YYDKDF (reference sequence). The V and J ends lost 9 bases and 2 bases respectively, with 12 bases between them. The CDR3 spans 13 residues.

The V gene is TRBV27, the J gene TRBJ2-2, with D unclear. Deletions cut 4 bases from V and 5 bases from J, with 8 bases between. Per germline, CDR1 MNHEY and CDR2 SMNVEV (reference sequence). This CDR3 comprises 13 residues. In DNA form, the CDR3 reads TGTGCCAGCAGTTCCTCCCTTACCGGGGAGCTGTTTTTT. It codes for CASSSSLTGELFF.

This chain connects TRBV6-6 to TRBJ1-1, with D possibly matching TRBD1 (6 bases). Looked up from germline, CDR1 is MNHNY and CDR2 is SVGAGI (reference sequence). This CDR3 region has 15 residues. V gave up 6 bases and J gave up 1 base, with 15 bases separating them. CDR3 DNA: TGTGCCAGCAGAGGGACACGCTATGAGAACACTGAAGCTTTCTTT. Protein sequence: CASRGTRYENTEAFF.

V usage is TRBV11-2 and J usage is TRBJ1-5; no clear D. Germline V gene lookup returns CDR1 SGHAT and CDR2 FQNNGV. CDR3 length equals 14 residues. V gave up 4 bases and J gave up 5 bases, with 12 bases separating them. DNA of the CDR3: TGTGCCAGCAGCTCCCCTCCGGGATATCAGCCCCAGCATTTT. Its protein is CASSSPPGYQPQHF.

The chain couples TRBV10-2 to TRBJ1-5; D may be TRBD1 (5 bases). CDR3 size: 11 residues. Germline assignment: CDR1 WSHSY and CDR2 SAAADI. V lost 11 bases, J lost 6 bases, and 11 bases lay in between. CDR3 protein: CASGGVQPQHF. The CDR3, as DNA: TGCGCCTCGGGAGGGGTTCAGCCCCAGCATTTT.

The chain is built from TRBV7-9 and TRBJ1-2; 10 bases agree with TRBD1. This CDR3 spans 14 amino acids. CDR1 is SEHNR and CDR2 is FQNEAQ in the germline V gene (reference sequence). Trimming took 6 bases from V and 8 from J; bases not matched to a gene: 9. The DNA of the CDR3 is TGTGCCAGCAGGGCGGACAGGGGGACATGGGGCTACACCTTC. It is translated as CASRADRGTWGYTF.

CDR3: CASSWAGNSPLHF. CDR3 sequence (DNA): TGCGCCAGCAGTTGGGCCGGGAATTCACCCCTCCACTTT. This chain joins TRBV23-1 and TRBJ1-6; D is ambiguous. TRBV23-1 is flagged as an ORF with uncertain function. The CDR3 has 13 residues. The germline V and J ends were trimmed by 5 bases and 7 bases, with 9 bases remaining between them.

The V gene is TRBV5-1, the J gene TRBJ2-2, with 7 bases that match TRBD2. From germline, CDR1 is SGHRS and CDR2 YFSETQ. This CDR3 comprises 16 residues. Trimming cost V 2 bases and J 2 bases; bases outside gene matches: 6. CDR3 loop: CASSLGGDYNTGELFF. The CDR3 DNA is TGCGCCAGCAGCTTAGGAGGGGACTATAACACCGGGGAGCTGTTTTTT.

This chain uses TRBV19 with TRBJ1-1, with 10 bases aligning to TRBD1. The CDR3 runs to 13 residues. CDR1 is LNHDA and CDR2 is SQIVND in the germline V gene (reference sequence). V shed 3 bases, J shed 13 bases, and the junction held 8 bases outside the gene matches. The CDR3 DNA sequence: TGTGCCAGTAGTATGGGACAGGGGAGGGCTGTTTTCTTT. Protein: CASSMGQGRAVFF.

This chain joins TRBV6-5 and TRBJ1-4, with D tentatively TRBD1 (6 bases). Germline V CDR1 and CDR2: MNHEY, SVGAGI. CDR3 size: 13 residues. V lost 5 bases and J 6 bases, leaving 10 bases between the germline ends. The CDR3 region is CASSEGGYEKLFF. For the CDR3, the DNA is TGTGCCAGCAGTGAAGGGGGGTATGAAAAACTGTTTTTT.

V usage is TRBV19 and J usage is TRBJ1-4; D is ambiguous. The CDR3 extends over 12 amino acids. The V and J ends lost 3 bases and 8 bases respectively, with 7 bases between them. Per germline, CDR1 LNHDA and CDR2 SQIVND (reference sequence). The CDR3 sequence: CASSMGIEKLFF. For the CDR3, the DNA is TGTGCCAGTAGTATGGGGATCGAAAAACTGTTTTTT.

As DNA, the CDR3 is TGTGCCAGTAGTATCGTACAAGGGGGCTACACCTTC. Amino acid sequence: CASSIVQGGYTF. The chain employs TRBV19 and TRBJ1-2; D call uncertain. The CDR3 totals 12 residues. V gave up 3 bases and J gave up 8 bases, with 10 bases separating them. Per germline, CDR1 LNHDA and CDR2 SQIVND (reference sequence).

On this clone: One end of the junction fails to match germline, which may point to a read error. The chain carries TRBV5-1 and TRBJ1-3; no definite D call. CDR1 and CDR2 from the germline V gene are SGHRS and YFSETQ. CDR3 size: 17 residues. The CDR3 DNA is TGCGCCAGCAGCCCACGAAGTGGAGCAATTTCTGCAAACACCATATATTTT. Its protein is CASSPRSGAISANTIYF.

This chain connects TRBV18 to TRBJ2-6, with D perhaps matching TRBD2 (6 bases). The germline gives CDR1 KGHSH, CDR2 LQKENI. The CDR3 totals 17 residues. Deletions cut 3 bases from V and 0 bases from J, with 12 bases between. The CDR3 DNA follows: TGTGCCAGCTCACCCCGGGGGACGAACTCTGGGGCCAACGTCCTGACTTTC. Translating gives CASSPRGTNSGANVLTF.

The V call is TRBV2, the J call TRBJ1-5; weak D call: TRBD1 (5 bases). The CDR3 consists of 14 residues. Trimming stripped 7 bases from V and 10 bases from J, with 20 bases between. The V gene's germline CDR1 is SNHLY and CDR2 FYNNEI. CDR3 DNA sequence: TGTGCCAGCAATTGGGGGGAGGCCACCCGACCCCAGCATTTT. It encodes CASNWGEATRPQHF.

This clone showed up just once. The chain combines TRBV19 with TRBJ1-1, with TRBD1 as a possible D gene (6 bases). There are 17 residues in the CDR3. The germline V gene encodes CDR1 LNHDA and CDR2 SQIVND (reference sequence). Trimming removed 5 bases at V and 0 bases at J, with 19 bases between. The CDR3 protein is CASSPKGGSHMNTEAFF. CDR3 DNA sequence: TGTGCCAGTAGTCCAAAAGGGGGGTCCCACATGAACACTGAAGCTTTCTTT. Based on the CDR3 plus reference TRBV19 and TRBJ1-1, the full variable domain is DGGITQSPKYLFRKEGQNVTLSCEQNLNHDAMYWYRQDPGQGLRLIYYSQIVNDFQKGDIAEGYSVSREKKESFPLTVTSAQKNPTAFYLCASSPKGGSHMNTEAFFGQGTRLTVV.

The chain uses TRBV5-1 and TRBJ2-5, with TRBD2 as a possible D gene (5 bases). Per germline, CDR1 SGHRS and CDR2 YFSETQ. This CDR3 region has 12 residues. Trimming shortened V by 3 bases and J by 3 bases, and 6 bases separated the two germline ends. As DNA, the CDR3 is TGCGCCAGCAGCTGGGGAGAAGAGACCCAGTACTTC. Amino acids: CASSWGEETQYF.

The V gene is TRBV5-6, the J gene TRBJ2-5; D remains unclear. The germline V and J ends were trimmed by 1 base and 2 bases, with 6 bases remaining between them. Germline CDR1 and CDR2: SGHDT and YYEEEE. This CDR3 is 13 amino acids long. CDR3: CASSLYSQETQYF. CDR3 sequence (DNA): TGTGCCAGCAGCTTGTATTCTCAAGAGACCCAGTACTTC. Looking up the rest from reference TRBV5-6 and TRBJ2-5 gives the full variable domain: DAGVTQSPTHLIKTRGQQVTLRCSPKSGHDTVSWYQQALGQGPQFIFQYYEEEERQRGNFPDRFSGHQFPNYSSELNVNALLLGDSALYLCASSLYSQETQYFGPGTRLLVL.